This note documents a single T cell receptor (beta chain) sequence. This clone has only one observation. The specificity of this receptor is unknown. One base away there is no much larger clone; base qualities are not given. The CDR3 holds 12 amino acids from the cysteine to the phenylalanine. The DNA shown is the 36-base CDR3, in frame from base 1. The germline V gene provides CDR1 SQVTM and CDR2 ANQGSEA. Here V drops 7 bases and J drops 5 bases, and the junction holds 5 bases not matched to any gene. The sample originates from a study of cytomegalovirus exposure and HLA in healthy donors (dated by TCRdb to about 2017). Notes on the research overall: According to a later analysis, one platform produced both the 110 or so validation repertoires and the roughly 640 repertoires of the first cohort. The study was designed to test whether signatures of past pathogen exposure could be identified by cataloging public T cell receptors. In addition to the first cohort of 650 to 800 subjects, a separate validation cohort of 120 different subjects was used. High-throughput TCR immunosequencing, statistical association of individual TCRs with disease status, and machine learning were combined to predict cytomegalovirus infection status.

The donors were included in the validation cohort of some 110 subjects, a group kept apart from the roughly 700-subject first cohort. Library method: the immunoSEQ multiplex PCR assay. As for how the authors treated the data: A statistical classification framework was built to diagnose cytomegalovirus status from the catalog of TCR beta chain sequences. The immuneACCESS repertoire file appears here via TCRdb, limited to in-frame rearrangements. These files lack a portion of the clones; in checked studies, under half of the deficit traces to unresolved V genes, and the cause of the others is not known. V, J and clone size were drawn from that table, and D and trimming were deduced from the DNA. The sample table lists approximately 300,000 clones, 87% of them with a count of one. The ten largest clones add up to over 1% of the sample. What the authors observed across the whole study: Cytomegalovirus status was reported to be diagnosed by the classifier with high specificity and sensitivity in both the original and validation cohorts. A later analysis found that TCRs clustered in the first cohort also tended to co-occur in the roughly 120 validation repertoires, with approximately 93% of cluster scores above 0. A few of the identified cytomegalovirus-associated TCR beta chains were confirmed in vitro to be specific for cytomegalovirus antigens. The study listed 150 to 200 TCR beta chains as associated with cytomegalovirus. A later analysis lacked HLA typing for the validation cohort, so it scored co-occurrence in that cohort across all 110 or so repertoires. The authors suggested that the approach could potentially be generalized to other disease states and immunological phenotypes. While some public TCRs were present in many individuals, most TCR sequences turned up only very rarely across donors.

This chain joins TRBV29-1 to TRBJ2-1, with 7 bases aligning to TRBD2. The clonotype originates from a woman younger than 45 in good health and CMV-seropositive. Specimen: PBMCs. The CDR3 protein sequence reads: CSASGMNNEQFF. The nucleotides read TGCAGCGCGAGCGGGATGAACAATGAGCAGTTCTTC.